The 10 T cell receptor beta chains listed next were all sequenced from one sample in a study of blood T cell repertoires in COVID-19. Profiling relied on immunoSEQ multiplex PCR, and the TCRdb table lists in-frame clones only, not all of them. The sample records about 190,000 clones, less than 80% being singletons. What was sequenced was peripheral blood. These receptor sequences come from a man aged 50 or older who had recovered from COVID-19.

The chain uses TRBV19 and TRBJ2-1; 10 nucleotides agree with TRBD2. Germline V gene lookup returns CDR1 LNHDA and CDR2 SQIVND (reference sequence). V was pared by 1 base and J by 7 bases, with 7 bases of the junction left unmatched. CDR3 length: 16 residues. Written as DNA, the CDR3 is TGTGCCAGTAGTATAGGCCCAGCGGGAGGGCCTAATGAGCAGTTCTTC. Encoded protein: CASSIGPAGGPNEQFF.

The J gene is TRBJ1-4, the V gene TRBV30; 10 nucleotides agree with TRBD1. Germline trimming cut 3 bases from V and 7 bases from J; bases unmatched to any gene: 20. CDR3 length: 19 residues. The germline V gene has CDR1 GTSNPN and CDR2 SVGIG (reference sequence). The CDR3 is CAWSPDQGGDRGWSEKLFF. As DNA, the CDR3 is TGTGCCTGGAGCCCTGACCAAGGGGGGGACAGGGGCTGGAGTGAAAAACTGTTTTTT.

This clone was picked up many times. V usage is TRBV5-1 and J usage is TRBJ1-4; tentatively, D is TRBD1 (6 bases). Between the trimmed V and J ends, which lost 4 bases and 8 bases, there was a span of 15 bases. CDR1 and CDR2 (germline): SGHRS, YFSETQ. This CDR3 has 14 residues. In nucleotides, the CDR3 is TGCGCCAGCAGCGAACGTGTAGGGGGAGAAAAACTGTTTTTT. Protein sequence: CASSERVGGEKLFF.

V usage is TRBV5-6 and J usage is TRBJ1-5; 7 nucleotides align to TRBD1. The CDR3 loop spans 16 amino acids. CDR1 and CDR2 from the germline V gene are SGHDT and YYEEEE. The V gene end was trimmed by 3 bases and the J gene end by 1 base; junction bases not matched to a gene: 7. DNA for the CDR3: TGTGCCAGCAGCTCACTAAGGACAGGAAGCAATCAGCCCCAGCATTTT. Residues: CASSSLRTGSNQPQHF.

This clone was counted a few times. V gene TRBV3-1 (or the pseudogene TRBV3-2) combines with J gene TRBJ2-7, with TRBD1 identical over 9 bases. Germline V CDR1 and CDR2: LGHDT, YNNKEL (reference sequence). This CDR3 has 19 residues. With 0 bases clipped from V and 2 bases from J, the junction kept 14 bases outside the gene matches. The CDR3 nucleotides read TGTGCCAGCAGCCAAGACCGTGACAGGGGGTTATTTAGGGCCTACGAGCAGTACTTC. It translates to CASSQDRDRGLFRAYEQYF.

The chain uses TRBV24-1 and TRBJ2-1; D possibly corresponds to TRBD2 (6 bases). The CDR3 totals 16 residues. Germline CDR1 and CDR2: KGHDR and SFDVKD. V was cut by 4 bases and J by 5 bases, with 17 bases left in between. The chain's CDR3 is CATSDHLGGANNEQFF. The CDR3 DNA reads as TGTGCCACCAGTGACCACTTGGGCGGGGCAAACAATGAGCAGTTCTTC.

The chain joins TRBV10-3 to TRBJ2-2, with TRBD1 matching 9 bases. Germline CDR1 ENHRY, CDR2 SYGVKD. Trimming at V came to 0 bases and at J to 4 bases, leaving 9 bases not matched to a gene. The CDR3 sequence is 18 residues long. CDR3 DNA: TGTGCCATCAGTGAGTCTTTGCTCCGGACAGGGGCCACCGGGGAGCTGTTTTTT. This codes for CAISESLLRTGATGELFF.

The chain couples TRBV28 to TRBJ2-7; 12 bases line up with TRBD2. The V gene end was trimmed by 5 bases and the J gene end by 5 bases; junction bases not matched to a gene: 7. Germline assignment: CDR1 MDHEN and CDR2 SYDVKM. This CDR3 is 15 amino acids long. CDR3 sequence (DNA): TGTGCCAGCAGTGAGCTAGCGGGAGGGATTCACGAGCAGTACTTC. Translated: CASSELAGGIHEQYF.

The rearrangement joins TRBV6-2 or TRBV6-3 to TRBJ2-1; 10 bases line up with TRBD1. With V trimmed by 5 bases and J by 8 bases, 3 bases remained unmatched. In germline, CDR1 is MNHEY, CDR2 SVGEGT. The CDR3 sequence is 13 residues long. The CDR3 DNA is TGTGCCAGCAGTGACAGGGGGCTCGATGAGCAGTTCTTC. This translates into CASSDRGLDEQFF.

The chain recombines TRBV2 with TRBJ2-1; perhaps TRBD2 as D (6 bases). The length of the CDR3 is 15 residues. V lost 1 base to trimming and J lost 8 bases, with 15 bases between them. Germline CDR1 is SNHLY and CDR2 is FYNNEI. The DNA of the CDR3 is TGTGCCAGCAGTGAAGTAGCGGCCCCCCTCCATGAGCAGTTCTTC. It yields the protein CASSEVAAPLHEQFF.